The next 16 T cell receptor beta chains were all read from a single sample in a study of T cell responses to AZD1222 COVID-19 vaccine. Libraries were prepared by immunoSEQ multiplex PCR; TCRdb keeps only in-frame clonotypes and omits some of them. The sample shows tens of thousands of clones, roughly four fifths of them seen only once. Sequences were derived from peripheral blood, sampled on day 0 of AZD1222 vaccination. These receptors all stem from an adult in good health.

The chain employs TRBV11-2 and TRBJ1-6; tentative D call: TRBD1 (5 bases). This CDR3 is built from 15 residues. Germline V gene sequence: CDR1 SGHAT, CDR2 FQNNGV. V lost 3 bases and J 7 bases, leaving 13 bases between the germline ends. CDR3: CASSFTGRENSPLHF. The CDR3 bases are TGTGCCAGCAGCTTCACGGGACGGGAGAATTCACCCCTCCACTTT.

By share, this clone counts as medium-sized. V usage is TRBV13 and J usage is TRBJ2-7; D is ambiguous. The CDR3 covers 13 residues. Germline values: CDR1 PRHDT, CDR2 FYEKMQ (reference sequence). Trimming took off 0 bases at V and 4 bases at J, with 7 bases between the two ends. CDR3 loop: CASSLGQNYEQYF. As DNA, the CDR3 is TGTGCCAGCAGCTTAGGCCAGAATTACGAGCAGTACTTC. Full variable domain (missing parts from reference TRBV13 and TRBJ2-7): AAGVIQSPRHLIKEKRETATLKCYPIPRHDTVYWYQQGPGQDPQFLISFYEKMQSDKGSIPDRFSAQQFSDYHSELNMSSLELGDSALYFCASSLGQNYEQYFGPGTRLTVT.

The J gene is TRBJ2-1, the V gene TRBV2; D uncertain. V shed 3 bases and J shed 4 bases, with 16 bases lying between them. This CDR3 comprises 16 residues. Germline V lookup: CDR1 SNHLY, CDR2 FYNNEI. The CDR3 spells CASSDHKGKAYNEQFF. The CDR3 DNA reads TGTGCCAGCAGTGATCATAAAGGTAAAGCTTACAATGAGCAGTTCTTC.

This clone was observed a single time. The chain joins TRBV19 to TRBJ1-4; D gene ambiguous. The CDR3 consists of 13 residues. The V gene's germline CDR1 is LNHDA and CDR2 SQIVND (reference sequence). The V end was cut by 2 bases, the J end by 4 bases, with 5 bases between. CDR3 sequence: CASSIRINEKLFF. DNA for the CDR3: TGTGCCAGTAGTATACGGATTAATGAAAAACTGTTTTTT.

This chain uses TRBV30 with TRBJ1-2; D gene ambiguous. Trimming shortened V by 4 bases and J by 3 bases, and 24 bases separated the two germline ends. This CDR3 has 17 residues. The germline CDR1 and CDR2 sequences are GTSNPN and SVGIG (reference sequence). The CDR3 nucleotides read TGTGCCTGGACCCGACTCTCGGCAGACAAAAGAGACTATGGCTACACCTTC. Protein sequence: CAWTRLSADKRDYGYTF.

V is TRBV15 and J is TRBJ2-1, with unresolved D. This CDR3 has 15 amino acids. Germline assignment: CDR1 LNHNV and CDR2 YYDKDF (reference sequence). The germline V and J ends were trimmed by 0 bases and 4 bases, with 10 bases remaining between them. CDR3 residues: CATSRDMGSYNEQFF. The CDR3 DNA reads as TGTGCCACCAGCAGAGATATGGGGTCTTACAATGAGCAGTTCTTC.

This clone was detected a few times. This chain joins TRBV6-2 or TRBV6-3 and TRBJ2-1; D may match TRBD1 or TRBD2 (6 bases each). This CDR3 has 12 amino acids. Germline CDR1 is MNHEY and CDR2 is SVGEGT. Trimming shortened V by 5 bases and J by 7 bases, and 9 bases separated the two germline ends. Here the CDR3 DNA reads TGTGCCAGCAGTAAGGGGGGAAATGAGCAGTTCTTC. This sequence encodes CASSKGGNEQFF.

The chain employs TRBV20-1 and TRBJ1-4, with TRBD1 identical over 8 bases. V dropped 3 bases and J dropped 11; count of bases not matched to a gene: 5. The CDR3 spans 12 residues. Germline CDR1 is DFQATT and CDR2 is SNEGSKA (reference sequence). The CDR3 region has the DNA TGCAGTGCTAGTGAACAGGGGGAGAAACTGTTTTTT. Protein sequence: CSASEQGEKLFF.

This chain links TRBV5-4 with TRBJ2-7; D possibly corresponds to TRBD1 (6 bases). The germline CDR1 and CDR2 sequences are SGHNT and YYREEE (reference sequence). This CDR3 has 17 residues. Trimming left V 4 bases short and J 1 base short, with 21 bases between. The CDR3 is CASSRPGIPGESYEQYF. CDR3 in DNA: TGTGCCAGCAGCCGACCTGGGATTCCAGGGGAATCCTACGAGCAGTACTTC.

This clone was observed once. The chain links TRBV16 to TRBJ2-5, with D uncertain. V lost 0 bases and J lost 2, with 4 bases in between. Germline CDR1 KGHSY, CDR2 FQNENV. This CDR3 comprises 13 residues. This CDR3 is CASSQSRQETQYF. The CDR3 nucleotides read TGTGCCAGCAGCCAATCGAGGCAAGAGACCCAGTACTTC.

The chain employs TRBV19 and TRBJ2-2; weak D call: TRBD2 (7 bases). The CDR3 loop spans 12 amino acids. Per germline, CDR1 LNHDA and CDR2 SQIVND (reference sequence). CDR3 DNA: TGTGAGGACGGGGGGCCGGCCGGGGAGCTGTTTTTT. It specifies CEDGGPAGELFF.

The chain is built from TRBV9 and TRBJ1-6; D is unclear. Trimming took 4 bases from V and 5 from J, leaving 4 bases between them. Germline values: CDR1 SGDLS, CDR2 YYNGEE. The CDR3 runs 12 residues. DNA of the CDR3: TGTGCCAGCAGCCCCAATAATTCACCCCTCCACTTT. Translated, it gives CASSPNNSPLHF.

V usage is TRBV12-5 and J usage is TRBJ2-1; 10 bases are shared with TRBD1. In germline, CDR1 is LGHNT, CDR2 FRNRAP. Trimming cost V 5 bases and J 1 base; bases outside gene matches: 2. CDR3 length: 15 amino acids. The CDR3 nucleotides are TGTGCTAGTGGTCCGGGACAGGGGTCCTACAATGAGCAGTTCTTC. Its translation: CASGPGQGSYNEQFF.

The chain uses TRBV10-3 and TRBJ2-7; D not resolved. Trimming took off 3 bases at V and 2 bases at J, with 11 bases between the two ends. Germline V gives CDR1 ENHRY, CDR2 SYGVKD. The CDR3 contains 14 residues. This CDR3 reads CAISESTEAYEQYF. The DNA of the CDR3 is TGTGCCATCAGTGAATCCACTGAGGCCTACGAGCAGTACTTC.

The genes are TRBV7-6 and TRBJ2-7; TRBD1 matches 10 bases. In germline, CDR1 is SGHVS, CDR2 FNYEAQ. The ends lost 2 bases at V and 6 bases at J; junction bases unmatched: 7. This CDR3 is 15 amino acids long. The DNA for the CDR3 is TGTGCCAGCAGCTTAAGTTCCGGGACAGGGGCCGAGCAGTACTTC. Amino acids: CASSLSSGTGAEQYF.

CDR3 region: CASSSERNQPQHF. The CDR3 coding sequence is TGTGCCAGTAGCTCCGAACGAAATCAGCCCCAGCATTTT. The chain uses TRBV19 and TRBJ1-5; D unclear. The germline V and J ends were trimmed by 6 bases and 4 bases, with 10 bases remaining between them. Germline V CDR1 and CDR2: LNHDA, SQIVND (reference sequence). The CDR3 is 13 amino acids.